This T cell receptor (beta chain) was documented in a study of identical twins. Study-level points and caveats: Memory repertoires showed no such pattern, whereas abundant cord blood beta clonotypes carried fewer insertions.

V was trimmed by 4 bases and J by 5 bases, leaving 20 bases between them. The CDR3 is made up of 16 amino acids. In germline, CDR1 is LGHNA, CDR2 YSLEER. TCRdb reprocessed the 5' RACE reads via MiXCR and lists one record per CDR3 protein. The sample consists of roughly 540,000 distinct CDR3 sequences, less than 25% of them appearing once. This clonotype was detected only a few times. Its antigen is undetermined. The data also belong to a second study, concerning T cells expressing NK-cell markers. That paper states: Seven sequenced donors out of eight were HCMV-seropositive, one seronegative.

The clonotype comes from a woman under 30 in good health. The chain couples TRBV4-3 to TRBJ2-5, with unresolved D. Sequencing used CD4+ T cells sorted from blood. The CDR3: CASSRASEDVGETQYF. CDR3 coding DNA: TGCGCCAGCAGCCGGGCTTCCGAGGACGTCGGGGAGACCCAGTACTTC.